This TCR beta chain appears in the sequencing data of a study of control samples from healthy donors and cancer patients. V shed 4 bases and J 4 bases; nucleotides not matched to a gene: 14. Per the germline V gene, CDR1 is SGDLS and CDR2 is YYNGEE. This CDR3 comprises 17 residues. Profiled with immunoSEQ multiplex PCR; TCRdb holds only in-frame clones, not every one. The data contain about 14,000 clones, about 77% of them singletons. The chain links TRBV9 to TRBJ1-3; 7 bases map to TRBD1. The receptor was isolated from a male donor with melanoma. Sequenced sample: formalin-fixed, paraffin-embedded tissue. CDR3 loop: CASSFQGDTLTGNTIYF. CDR3 DNA: TGTGCCAGCAGCTTCCAGGGGGACACCCTGACCGGAAACACCATATATTTT.